This T cell receptor beta chain is from a study of OX40 agonist ivuxolimab in advanced cancers. About the research overall: Intravenous ivuxolimab was administered to patients every 2 weeks at 0.01 to 10 mg/kg.

Germline V CDR1 and CDR2: ENHRY, SYGVKD. The CDR3 is made up of 15 amino acids. Trimming removed 2 bases from V and 10 bases from J; junction bases left unmatched: 8. Generated by immunoSEQ multiplex PCR, the TCRdb table keeps only in-frame clones and is missing some. The sample includes around 20,000 clones, around 82% of them seen just once. V gene TRBV10-3 combines with J gene TRBJ1-6, with 7 bases that match TRBD1. The sample was CD4+ or CD8+ T cells sorted from blood, taken in a trial of the OX40 agonist ivuxolimab. This TCR derives from an adult with an advanced solid tumor such as melanoma, head and neck, liver or kidney cancer. The CDR3 sequence is CAISEGDRVRSPLHF. The CDR3 region has the DNA TGTGCCATCAGTGAGGGAGACAGGGTACGATCACCCCTCCACTTT.